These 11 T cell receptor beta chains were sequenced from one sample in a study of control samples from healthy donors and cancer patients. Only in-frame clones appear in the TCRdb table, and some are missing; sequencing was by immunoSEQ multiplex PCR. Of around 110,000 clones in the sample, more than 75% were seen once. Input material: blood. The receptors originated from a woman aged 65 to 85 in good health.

The CDR3 reads CASSPAATGETQYF. CDR3 nucleotide sequence: TGTGCCAGCAGCCCTGCGGCTACAGGAGAGACCCAGTACTTC. The chain links TRBV3-1 (or the pseudogene TRBV3-2) to TRBJ2-5; TRBD1 might be the D (5 bases). The V end was cut by 4 bases, the J end by 4 bases, with 13 bases between. Germline-derived CDR1 and CDR2 are LGHDT and YNNKEL (reference sequence). The CDR3 loop spans 14 amino acids.

CDR3 sequence reads: CASSLAGSGGEKLFF. The CDR3 DNA follows: TGCGCCAGCAGCTTGGCAGGGTCGGGTGGTGAAAAACTGTTTTTT. The V and J genes are TRBV5-1 and TRBJ1-4; a possible D gene is TRBD1 (5 bases). The V end was cut by 0 bases, the J end by 7 bases, with 13 bases between. Per germline, CDR1 SGHRS and CDR2 YFSETQ. The CDR3 sequence is 15 residues long.

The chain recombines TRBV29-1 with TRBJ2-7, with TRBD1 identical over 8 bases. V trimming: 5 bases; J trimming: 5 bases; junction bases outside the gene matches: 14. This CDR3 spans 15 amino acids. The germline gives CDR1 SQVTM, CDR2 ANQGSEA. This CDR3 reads CSVLKLGRGQDEQYF. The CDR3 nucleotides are TGCAGCGTTCTGAAACTGGGCAGGGGGCAGGACGAGCAGTACTTC.

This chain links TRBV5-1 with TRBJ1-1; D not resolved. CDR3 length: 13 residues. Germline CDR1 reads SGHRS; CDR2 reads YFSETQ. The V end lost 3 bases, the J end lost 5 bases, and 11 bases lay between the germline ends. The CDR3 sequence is CASSSRLTTEAFF. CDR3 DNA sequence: TGCGCCAGCAGCTCCCGTTTAACGACTGAAGCTTTCTTT. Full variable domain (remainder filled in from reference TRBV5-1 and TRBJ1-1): KAGVTQTPRYLIKTRGQQVTLSCSPISGHRSVSWYQQTPGQGLQFLFEYFSETQRNKGNFPGRFSGRQFSNSRSEMNVSTLELGDSALYLCASSSRLTTEAFFGQGTRLTVV.

CDR3 nucleotides: TGTGCCAGCAGTTTTGGACAGGGGGGGGGTACGCAGTATTTT. Translation: CASSFGQGGGTQYF. This chain connects TRBV27 to TRBJ2-3; 10 bases align to TRBD1. The CDR3 extends over 14 amino acids. Trimming cost V 3 bases and J 8 bases; bases outside gene matches: 5. Germline V lookup: CDR1 MNHEY, CDR2 SMNVEV (reference sequence).

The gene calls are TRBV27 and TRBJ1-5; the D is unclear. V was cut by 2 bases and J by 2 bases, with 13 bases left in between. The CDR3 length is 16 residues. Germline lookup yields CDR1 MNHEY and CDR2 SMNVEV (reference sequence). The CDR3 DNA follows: TGTGCCAGCAGTTTAGATGGCGGCCAGGGCAATCAGCCCCAGCATTTT. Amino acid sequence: CASSLDGGQGNQPQHF.

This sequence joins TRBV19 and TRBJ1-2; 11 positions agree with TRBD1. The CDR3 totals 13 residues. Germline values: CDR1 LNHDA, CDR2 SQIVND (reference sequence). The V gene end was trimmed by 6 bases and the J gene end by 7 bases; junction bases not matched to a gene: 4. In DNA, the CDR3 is TGTGCCAGTAGAAGGACAGGGGGCGGTGGCTACACCTTC. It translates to CASRRTGGGGYTF.

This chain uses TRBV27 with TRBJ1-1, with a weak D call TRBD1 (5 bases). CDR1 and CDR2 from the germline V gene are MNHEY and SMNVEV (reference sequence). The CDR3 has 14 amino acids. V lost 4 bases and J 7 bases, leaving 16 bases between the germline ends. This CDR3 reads CASSWDLGAGEAFF. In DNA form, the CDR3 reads TGTGCCAGCAGTTGGGATCTTGGGGCGGGTGAAGCTTTCTTT.

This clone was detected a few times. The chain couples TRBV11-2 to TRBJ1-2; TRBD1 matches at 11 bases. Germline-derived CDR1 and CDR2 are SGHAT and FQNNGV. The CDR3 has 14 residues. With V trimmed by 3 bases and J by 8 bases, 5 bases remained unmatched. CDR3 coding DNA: TGTGCCAGCAGCTTGGGACAGGGGGGAGGCGGCTACACCTTC. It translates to CASSLGQGGGGYTF.

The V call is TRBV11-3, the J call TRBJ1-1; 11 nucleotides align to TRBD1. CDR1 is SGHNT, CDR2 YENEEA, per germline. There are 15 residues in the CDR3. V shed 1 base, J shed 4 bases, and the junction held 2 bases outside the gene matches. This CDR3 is CASSLGGQGATEAFF. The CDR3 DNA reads TGTGCCAGCAGCTTAGGCGGACAGGGGGCCACTGAAGCTTTCTTT.

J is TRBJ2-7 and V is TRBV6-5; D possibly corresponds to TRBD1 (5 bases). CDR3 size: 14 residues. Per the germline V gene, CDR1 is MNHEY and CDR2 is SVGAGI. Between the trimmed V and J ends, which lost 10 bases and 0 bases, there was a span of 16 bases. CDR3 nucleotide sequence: TGTGCCACAGGGTGGCACCCCCTCTCCTACGAGCAGTACTTC. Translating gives CATGWHPLSYEQYF.